This paragraph covers one T cell receptor (beta chain) sequence. The CDR3 consists of 14 residues. In germline, CDR1 is MNHEY, CDR2 SVGEGT. With 4 bases removed from V and 1 base from J, the gap between germline ends came to 11 bases. Per the original data handling: Scientists estimated how many nucleated cells there were by amplifying reference gene primers. Libraries were prepared by immunoSEQ multiplex PCR; TCRdb keeps only in-frame clonotypes and omits some of them. D and trimming come from the DNA, and the V and J calls and clone size come from that table. The sample holds about 48,000 clones; 80% to 85% are singletons and the top ten take about three fifths. The sample originates from a study of blood T cell repertoires in COVID-19. Study summary: Both acute and convalescent COVID-19 samples were obtained from the United States, Italy and Spain. From T cells, B-cell-depleted T cells, or PBMCs came the material, which was cDNA or gDNA.

The receptor comes from a man aged 70-80 years with acute or convalescent COVID-19. Sequenced material: peripheral blood. The V and J genes are TRBV6-2 or TRBV6-3 and TRBJ2-7, with D possibly matching TRBD2 (5 bases). CDR3 nucleotides: TGTGCCAGCAGTTCAACACGGACTTCCTACGAGCAGTACTTC. Encoded protein: CASSSTRTSYEQYF.